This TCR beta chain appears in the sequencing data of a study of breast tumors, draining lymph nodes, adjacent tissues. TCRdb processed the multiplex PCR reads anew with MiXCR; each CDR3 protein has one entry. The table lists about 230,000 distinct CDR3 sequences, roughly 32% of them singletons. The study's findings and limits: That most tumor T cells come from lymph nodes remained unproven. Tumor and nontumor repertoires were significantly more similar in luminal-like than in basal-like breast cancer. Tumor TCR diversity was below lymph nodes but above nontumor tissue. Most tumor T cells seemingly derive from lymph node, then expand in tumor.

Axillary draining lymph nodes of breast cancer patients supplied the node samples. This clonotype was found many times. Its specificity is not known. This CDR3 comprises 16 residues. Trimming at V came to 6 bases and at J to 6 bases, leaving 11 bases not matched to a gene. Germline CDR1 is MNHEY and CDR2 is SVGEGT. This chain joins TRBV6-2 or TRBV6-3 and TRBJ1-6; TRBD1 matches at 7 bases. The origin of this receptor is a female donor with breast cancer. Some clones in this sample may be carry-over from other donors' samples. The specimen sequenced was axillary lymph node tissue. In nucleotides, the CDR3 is TGTGCCAGCAGCAAGATACAGGGGTTCGGTAATTCACCCCTCCACTTT. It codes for CASSKIQGFGNSPLHF.